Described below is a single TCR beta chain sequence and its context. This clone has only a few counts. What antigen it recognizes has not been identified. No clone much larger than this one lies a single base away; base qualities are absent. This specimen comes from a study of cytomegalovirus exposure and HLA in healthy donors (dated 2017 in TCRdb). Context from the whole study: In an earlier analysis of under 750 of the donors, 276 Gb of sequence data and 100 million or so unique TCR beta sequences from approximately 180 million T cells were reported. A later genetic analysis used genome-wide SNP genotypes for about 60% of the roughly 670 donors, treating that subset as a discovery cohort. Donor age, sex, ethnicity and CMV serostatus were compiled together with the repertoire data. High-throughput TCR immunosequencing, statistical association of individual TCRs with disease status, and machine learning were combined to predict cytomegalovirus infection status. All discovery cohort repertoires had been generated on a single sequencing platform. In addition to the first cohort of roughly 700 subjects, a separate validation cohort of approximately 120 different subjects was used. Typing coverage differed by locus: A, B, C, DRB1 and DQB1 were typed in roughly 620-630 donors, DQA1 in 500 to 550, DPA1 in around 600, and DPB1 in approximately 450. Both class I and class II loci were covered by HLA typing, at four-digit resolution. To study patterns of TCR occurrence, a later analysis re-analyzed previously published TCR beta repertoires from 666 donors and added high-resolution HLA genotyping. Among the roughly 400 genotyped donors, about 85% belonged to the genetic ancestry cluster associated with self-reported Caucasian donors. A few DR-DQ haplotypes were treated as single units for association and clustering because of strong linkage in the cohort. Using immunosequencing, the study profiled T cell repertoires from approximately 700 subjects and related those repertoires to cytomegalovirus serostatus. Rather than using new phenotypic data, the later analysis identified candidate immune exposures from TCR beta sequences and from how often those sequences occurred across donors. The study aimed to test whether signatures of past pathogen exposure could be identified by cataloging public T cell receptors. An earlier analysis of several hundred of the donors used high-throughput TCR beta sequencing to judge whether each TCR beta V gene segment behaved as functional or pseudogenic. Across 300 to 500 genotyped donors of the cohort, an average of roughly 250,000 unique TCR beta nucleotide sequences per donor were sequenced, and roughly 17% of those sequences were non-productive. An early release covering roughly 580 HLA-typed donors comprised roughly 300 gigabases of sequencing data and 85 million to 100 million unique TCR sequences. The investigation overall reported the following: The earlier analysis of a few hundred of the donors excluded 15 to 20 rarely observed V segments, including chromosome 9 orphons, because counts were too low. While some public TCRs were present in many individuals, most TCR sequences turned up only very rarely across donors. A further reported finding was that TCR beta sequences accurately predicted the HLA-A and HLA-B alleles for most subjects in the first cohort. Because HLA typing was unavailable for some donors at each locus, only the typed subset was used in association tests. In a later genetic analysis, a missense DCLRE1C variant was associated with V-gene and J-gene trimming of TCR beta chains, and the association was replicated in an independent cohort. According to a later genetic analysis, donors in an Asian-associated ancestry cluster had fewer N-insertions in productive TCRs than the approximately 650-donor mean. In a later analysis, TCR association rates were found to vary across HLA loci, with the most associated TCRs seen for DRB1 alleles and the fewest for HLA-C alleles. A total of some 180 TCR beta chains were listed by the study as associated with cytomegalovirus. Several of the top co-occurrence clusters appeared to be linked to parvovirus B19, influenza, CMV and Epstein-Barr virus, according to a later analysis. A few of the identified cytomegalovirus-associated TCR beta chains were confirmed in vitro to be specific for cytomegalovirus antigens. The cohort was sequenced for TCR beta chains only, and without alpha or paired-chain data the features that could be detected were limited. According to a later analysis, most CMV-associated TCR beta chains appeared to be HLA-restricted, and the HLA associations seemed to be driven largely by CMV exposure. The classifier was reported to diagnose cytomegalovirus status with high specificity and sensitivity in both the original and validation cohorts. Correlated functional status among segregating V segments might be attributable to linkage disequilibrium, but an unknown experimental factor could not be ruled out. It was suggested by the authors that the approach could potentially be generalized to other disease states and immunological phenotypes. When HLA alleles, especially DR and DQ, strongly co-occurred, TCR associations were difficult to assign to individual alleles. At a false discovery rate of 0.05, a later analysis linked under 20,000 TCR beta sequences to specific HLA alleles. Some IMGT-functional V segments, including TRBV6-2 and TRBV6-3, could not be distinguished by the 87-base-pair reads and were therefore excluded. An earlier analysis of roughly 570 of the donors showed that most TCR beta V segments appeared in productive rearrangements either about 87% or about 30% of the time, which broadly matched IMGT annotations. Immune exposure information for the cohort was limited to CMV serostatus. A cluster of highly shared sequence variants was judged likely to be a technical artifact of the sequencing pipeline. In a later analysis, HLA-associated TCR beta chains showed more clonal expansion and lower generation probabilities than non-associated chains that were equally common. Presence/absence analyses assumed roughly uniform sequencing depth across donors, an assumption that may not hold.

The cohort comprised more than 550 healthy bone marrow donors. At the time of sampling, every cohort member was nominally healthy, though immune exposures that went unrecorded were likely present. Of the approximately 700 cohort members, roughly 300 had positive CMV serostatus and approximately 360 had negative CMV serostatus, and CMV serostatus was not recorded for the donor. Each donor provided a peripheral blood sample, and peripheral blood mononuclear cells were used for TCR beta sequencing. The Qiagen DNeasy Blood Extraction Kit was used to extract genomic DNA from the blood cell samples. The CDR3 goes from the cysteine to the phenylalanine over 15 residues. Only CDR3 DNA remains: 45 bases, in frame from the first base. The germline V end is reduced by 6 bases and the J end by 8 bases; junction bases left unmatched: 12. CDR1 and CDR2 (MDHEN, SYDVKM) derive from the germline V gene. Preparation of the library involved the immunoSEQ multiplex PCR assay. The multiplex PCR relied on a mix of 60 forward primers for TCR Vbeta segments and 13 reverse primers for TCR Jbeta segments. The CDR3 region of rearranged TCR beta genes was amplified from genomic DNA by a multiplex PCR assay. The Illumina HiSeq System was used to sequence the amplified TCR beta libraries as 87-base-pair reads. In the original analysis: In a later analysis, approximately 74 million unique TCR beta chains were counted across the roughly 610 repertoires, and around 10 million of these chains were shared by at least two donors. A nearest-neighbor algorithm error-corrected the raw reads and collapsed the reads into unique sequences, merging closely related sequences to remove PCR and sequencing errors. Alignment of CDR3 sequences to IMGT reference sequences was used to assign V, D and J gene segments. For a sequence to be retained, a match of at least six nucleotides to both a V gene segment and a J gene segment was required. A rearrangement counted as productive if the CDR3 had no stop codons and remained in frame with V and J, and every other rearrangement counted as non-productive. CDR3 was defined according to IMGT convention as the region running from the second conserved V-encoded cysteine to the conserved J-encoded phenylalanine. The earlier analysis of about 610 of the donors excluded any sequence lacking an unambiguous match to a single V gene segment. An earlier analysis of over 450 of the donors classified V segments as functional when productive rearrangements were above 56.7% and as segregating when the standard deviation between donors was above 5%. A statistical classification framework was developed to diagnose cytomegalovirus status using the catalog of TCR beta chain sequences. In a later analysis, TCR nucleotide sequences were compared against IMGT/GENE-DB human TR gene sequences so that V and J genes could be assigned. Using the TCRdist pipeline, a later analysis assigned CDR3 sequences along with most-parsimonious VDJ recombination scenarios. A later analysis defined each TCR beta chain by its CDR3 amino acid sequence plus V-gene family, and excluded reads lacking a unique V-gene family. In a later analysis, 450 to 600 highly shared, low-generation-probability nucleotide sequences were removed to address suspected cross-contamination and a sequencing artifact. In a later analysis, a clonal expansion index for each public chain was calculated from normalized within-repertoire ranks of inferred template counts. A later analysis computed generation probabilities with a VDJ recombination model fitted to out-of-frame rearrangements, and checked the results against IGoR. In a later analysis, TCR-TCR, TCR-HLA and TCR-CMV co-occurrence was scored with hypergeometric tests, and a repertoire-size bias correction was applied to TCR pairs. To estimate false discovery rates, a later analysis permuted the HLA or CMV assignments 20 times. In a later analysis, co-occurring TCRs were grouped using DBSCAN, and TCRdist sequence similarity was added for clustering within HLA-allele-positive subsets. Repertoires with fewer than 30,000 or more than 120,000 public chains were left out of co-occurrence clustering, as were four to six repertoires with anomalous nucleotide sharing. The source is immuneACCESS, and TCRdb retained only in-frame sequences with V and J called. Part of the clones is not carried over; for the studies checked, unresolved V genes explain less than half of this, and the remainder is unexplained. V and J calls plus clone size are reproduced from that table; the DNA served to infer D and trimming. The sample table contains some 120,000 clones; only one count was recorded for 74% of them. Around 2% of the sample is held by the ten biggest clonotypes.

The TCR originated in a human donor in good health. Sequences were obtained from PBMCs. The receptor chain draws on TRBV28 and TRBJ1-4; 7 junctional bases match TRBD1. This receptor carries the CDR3 CASSQGQSLSEKLFF. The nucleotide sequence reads TGTGCCAGCAGCCAGGGACAGTCCCTCTCCGAAAAACTGTTTTTT.